The 29 T cell receptor beta chains given below trace back to one sample, sequenced in a study of T-cell memory formation after mild COVID-19. TCRdb reprocessed the 5' RACE reads via MiXCR and lists one record per CDR3 protein. The sample has a few hundred thousand distinct CDR3 sequences, around 25% seen once. Sequenced: PBMCs or a T cell subset sorted from them (not recorded which). These receptors all stem from an adult woman who had mild COVID-19 (a few samples of this study predate the infection). Cell type and time point are not known.

This clonotype was seen only a few times. The chain combines TRBV24-1 with TRBJ2-1, with 12 bases matching TRBD2. V was clipped by 3 bases and J by 4 bases; unmatched bases: 3. The V gene's germline CDR1 is KGHDR and CDR2 SFDVKD. This CDR3 has 16 residues. CDR3 amino acids: CATSDASGRAYNEQFF. The CDR3 DNA reads as TGTGCCACCAGTGATGCTAGCGGGAGGGCTTACAATGAGCAGTTCTTC.

J is TRBJ2-1 and V is TRBV6-1; the match to TRBD1 covers 10 bases. J gave up 2 bases and V 5 bases, and 12 bases lay outside the gene matches. The CDR3 length is 18 residues. The germline gives CDR1 MNHNS, CDR2 SASEGT. The CDR3 nucleotides read TGTGCCAGCAGTAGCCCGGGACAGGGGTTTCTTACCTACAATGAGCAGTTCTTC. This codes for CASSSPGQGFLTYNEQFF.

The V gene is TRBV15, the J gene TRBJ2-1; D is possibly TRBD1 (5 bases). CDR3 length: 12 amino acids. The germline gives CDR1 LNHNV, CDR2 YYDKDF (reference sequence). V lost 8 bases and J 7 bases, leaving 12 bases between the germline ends. For the CDR3, the DNA is TGTGCCACCTTGGAGCAGGGAAATGAGCAGTTCTTC. This gives the protein CATLEQGNEQFF.

The chain links TRBV7-2 to TRBJ2-1; tentative D call: TRBD2 (5 bases). This CDR3 region has 14 residues. The V end lost 6 bases, the J end lost 9 bases, and 18 bases lay between the germline ends. Germline CDR1 reads SGHTA; CDR2 reads FQGNSA. The CDR3 loop is CASRPGGSPGEQFF. DNA for the CDR3: TGTGCCAGCAGACCAGGAGGTAGCCCCGGTGAGCAGTTCTTC.

The chain couples TRBV4-1 to TRBJ2-5; 11 bases line up with TRBD2. Germline V CDR1 and CDR2: MGHRA, YSYEKL. This CDR3 comprises 16 residues. With 3 bases clipped from V and 4 bases from J, the junction kept 7 bases outside the gene matches. CDR3 bases: TGCGCCAGCAGCCATGTACTAGCGGGAGTAGTAGAGACCCAGTACTTC. Amino acids: CASSHVLAGVVETQYF.

In this sample, this clonotype turned up a few times. The chain couples TRBV7-6 to TRBJ2-7, with D possibly matching TRBD2 (6 bases). V was trimmed by 1 base and J by 2 bases, leaving 9 bases between them. This CDR3 is built from 14 residues. Germline loops: CDR1 SGHVS, CDR2 FNYEAQ. The CDR3 loop is CASSLGLETYEQYF. The CDR3 DNA is TGTGCCAGCAGCTTAGGACTAGAGACCTACGAGCAGTACTTC.

This clonotype was seen more than once but under ten times. The chain recombines TRBV19 with TRBJ2-1; TRBD1 matches at 10 bases. CDR1 is LNHDA and CDR2 is SQIVND in the germline V gene (reference sequence). Germline trimming cut 3 bases from V and 7 bases from J; bases unmatched to any gene: 9. CDR3 size: 16 residues. The CDR3 DNA reads TGTGCCAGTAGTATCTCCGACAGGGGGCGAGGAAATGAGCAGTTCTTC. Translating gives CASSISDRGRGNEQFF.

The chain couples TRBV5-1 to TRBJ2-1; TRBD1 matches 7 bases. Looked up from germline, CDR1 is SGHRS and CDR2 is YFSETQ. The CDR3 has 17 residues. The V gene end was trimmed by 4 bases and the J gene end by 9 bases; junction bases not matched to a gene: 19. In nucleotides, the CDR3 is TGCGCCAGCAGCCGTTATATCGTCAGGGGGAAAAGTAGTGAGCAGTTCTTC. It codes for CASSRYIVRGKSSEQFF.

This chain links TRBV6-1 with TRBJ2-1; no firm D call. Germline CDR1 reads MNHNS; CDR2 reads SASEGT. Trimming left V 4 bases short and J 12 bases short, with 22 bases between. CDR3 length equals 15 residues. CDR3 sequence reads: CASSVGYPDLTWQFF. The CDR3 region has the DNA TGTGCCAGCAGTGTGGGGTATCCTGACTTGACTTGGCAGTTCTTC.

This clonotype was found a few times. The rearrangement links TRBV12-3 or TRBV12-4 to TRBJ2-7, with D hard to call. The CDR3 has 14 amino acids. Trimming shortened V by 6 bases and J by 7 bases, and 19 bases separated the two germline ends. The DNA of the CDR3 is TGTGCCAGCAGCGGCAGCCTGGCACCCTTAGAGCAGTACTTC. This gives the protein CASSGSLAPLEQYF.

This clonotype has more than one count but fewer than ten. V gene TRBV20-1 combines with J gene TRBJ2-1, with TRBD2 matching over 10 bases. Losses at the gene ends were 1 base for V and 1 base for J; bases not matched to a gene: 4. The CDR3 runs 16 residues. Germline V gene sequence: CDR1 DFQATT, CDR2 SNEGSKA (reference sequence). The CDR3: CSARAWTSGSYNEQFF. The CDR3 region has the DNA TGCAGTGCTAGAGCCTGGACTAGCGGTTCCTACAATGAGCAGTTCTTC.

This clonotype was observed at least ten times. The V gene is TRBV20-1, the J gene TRBJ1-1; no clear D gene. V was shortened by 0 bases and J by 4 bases, with 12 bases between the two germline ends. The CDR3 spans 14 residues. Germline V gives CDR1 DFQATT, CDR2 SNEGSKA (reference sequence). The CDR3 loop reads CSARDQGRGTEAFF. CDR3 bases: TGCAGTGCTAGAGATCAAGGCCGGGGCACTGAAGCTTTCTTT.

The table lists this clonotype with a few counts. This sequence joins TRBV29-1 and TRBJ2-2; D is perhaps TRBD2 (6 bases). CDR1 and CDR2 from the germline V gene are SQVTM and ANQGSEA. The ends were cut back, 4 bases at V and 1 base at J, with 16 bases in the middle. The CDR3 has 16 amino acids. The CDR3 DNA reads as TGCAGCGTTGCCGGGACTCCCCAACGGAACACCGGGGAGCTGTTTTTT. It yields the protein CSVAGTPQRNTGELFF.

The chain recombines TRBV6-5 with TRBJ2-7, with 7 positions matching TRBD2. CDR1 and CDR2 (germline): MNHEY, SVGAGI. This CDR3 region has 14 residues. J gave up 0 bases and V 10 bases, and 9 bases lay outside the gene matches. The CDR3 loop reads CATGGGLASYEQYF. Here the CDR3 DNA reads TGTGCCACCGGCGGGGGTTTGGCCTCCTACGAGCAGTACTTC.

This clonotype came up a few times. The J gene is TRBJ1-1, the V gene TRBV11-2; D is perhaps TRBD1 (6 bases). Germline V gene sequence: CDR1 SGHAT, CDR2 FQNNGV. V was trimmed by 5 bases and J by 3 bases, leaving 16 bases between them. The CDR3 loop spans 15 amino acids. The CDR3 is CASSQTQGTYTEAFF. The CDR3 DNA reads as TGTGCCAGCAGCCAAACGCAGGGGACCTACACTGAAGCTTTCTTT.

There are a few counts of this clonotype. The chain links TRBV5-1 to TRBJ1-2; the D is unclear. The CDR3 length is 13 residues. Germline V gives CDR1 SGHRS, CDR2 YFSETQ. V was cut by 0 bases and J by 6 bases, with 9 bases left in between. DNA of the CDR3: TGCGCCAGCAGCTTGGGATGGGGAGATGGCTACACCTTC. It codes for CASSLGWGDGYTF.

V gene TRBV4-1 combines with J gene TRBJ2-2; TRBD2 might be the D (6 bases). Germline V gene sequence: CDR1 MGHRA, CDR2 YSYEKL. V dropped 0 bases and J dropped 3 bases, with 17 bases sitting between them. This CDR3 is built from 18 residues. The CDR3 DNA reads TGCGCCAGCAGCCAAGATAAGGCGGGGACGATGGACACCGGGGAGCTGTTTTTT. Translation: CASSQDKAGTMDTGELFF.

This chain uses TRBV19 with TRBJ1-4; 7 nucleotides agree with TRBD1. The germline V gene encodes CDR1 LNHDA and CDR2 SQIVND (reference sequence). The junction had 12 bases not matched to a gene; V was cut back by 3 bases and J by 8 bases. The CDR3 length is 16 residues. The CDR3 protein is CASSIAETGPEEKLFF. Written as DNA, the CDR3 is TGTGCCAGTAGTATTGCGGAGACAGGGCCCGAAGAAAAACTGTTTTTT.

This clonotype showed up many times. The V and J genes are TRBV7-2 and TRBJ2-3; TRBD2 matches 13 bases. CDR1 is SGHTA and CDR2 is FQGNSA in the germline V gene. This CDR3 has 17 amino acids. Trimming removed 5 bases from V and 4 bases from J; junction bases left unmatched: 9. The CDR3 protein is CASSLGLAGVSADTQYF. CDR3 DNA sequence: TGTGCCAGCAGCCTAGGACTAGCGGGAGTTTCGGCAGATACGCAGTATTTT.

The chain has TRBV6-5 and TRBJ2-1, with TRBD2 matching 8 bases. CDR3 length: 15 residues. Germline CDR1 MNHEY, CDR2 SVGAGI. V shed 8 bases, J shed 7 bases, and the junction held 13 bases outside the gene matches. The CDR3, as DNA: TGTGCCAGCCACTCGTCCTCCGGGAGGGTTAATGAGCAGTTCTTC. This translates into CASHSSSGRVNEQFF.

The gene calls are TRBV12-3 or TRBV12-4 and TRBJ2-4; D is unresolved. The CDR3 runs 13 residues. Trimming shortened V by 3 bases and J by 5 bases, and 8 bases separated the two germline ends. The CDR3 loop is CASSFGHENIQYF. As DNA, the CDR3 is TGTGCCAGCAGTTTCGGCCACGAAAACATTCAGTACTTC.

This chain joins TRBV6-4 and TRBJ2-7; D not certain. CDR3 length: 17 residues. Germline lookup yields CDR1 MRHNA and CDR2 SNTAGT. Between the trimmed V and J ends, which lost 0 bases and 2 bases, there was a span of 17 bases. The CDR3 loop reads CASSDSWINLHPYEQYF. CDR3 sequence (DNA): TGTGCCAGCAGTGACTCGTGGATAAATTTACACCCCTACGAGCAGTACTTC.

This clonotype was seen ten or more times. V gene TRBV7-6 combines with J gene TRBJ2-7, with D uncertain. Germline values: CDR1 SGHVS, CDR2 FNYEAQ. The CDR3 is made up of 12 amino acids. V gave up 2 bases and J gave up 4 bases, with 6 bases separating them. CDR3 sequence: CASSLIGYEQYF. In DNA, the CDR3 is TGTGCCAGCAGCTTAATTGGGTACGAGCAGTACTTC.

This clonotype was counted a few times. The rearrangement links TRBV20-1 to TRBJ2-3; the D gene could be TRBD1 or TRBD2 (6 bases each). CDR1 is DFQATT and CDR2 is SNEGSKA in the germline V gene (reference sequence). The CDR3 is 15 amino acids. V lost 4 bases, J lost 2 bases, and 16 bases lay in between. CDR3 protein: CSATTYRDFTDTQYF. Written as DNA, the CDR3 is TGCAGTGCTACTACATACAGGGACTTCACAGATACGCAGTATTTT.

V and J are TRBV6-5 and TRBJ2-7, with 13 nucleotides matching TRBD2. J lost 2 bases, V lost 6 bases, and 1 base had no gene match. The CDR3 runs to 14 residues. From germline, CDR1 is MNHEY and CDR2 SVGAGI. The CDR3 sequence is CASRGLAGPYEQYF. DNA for the CDR3: TGTGCCAGCAGGGGACTAGCGGGGCCCTACGAGCAGTACTTC.

This clonotype was found a few times. The chain has TRBV3-1 and TRBJ2-4, with TRBD2 matching over 7 bases. With 4 bases clipped from V and 0 bases from J, the junction kept 12 bases outside the gene matches. The CDR3 contains 18 residues. The germline V gene has CDR1 LGHDT and CDR2 YNNKEL (reference sequence). CDR3 sequence (DNA): TGTGCCAGCAGCCCCCGGGTGTGGGGGGGGGTAGCCAAAAACATTCAGTACTTC. This sequence encodes CASSPRVWGGVAKNIQYF.

There are a few counts of this clonotype. This chain joins TRBV11-3 and TRBJ2-7, with 12 bases matching TRBD1. The V gene's germline CDR1 is SGHNT and CDR2 YENEEA. With 3 bases clipped from V and 5 bases from J, the junction kept 8 bases outside the gene matches. The CDR3 runs 16 residues. The CDR3 protein is CASSLAGTGGFNEQYF. The CDR3 coding sequence is TGTGCCAGCAGCTTGGCCGGGACAGGGGGCTTCAACGAGCAGTACTTC.

The chain uses TRBV7-2 and TRBJ1-2; TRBD1 matches 8 bases. V lost 5 bases to trimming and J lost 6 bases; unmatched junction nucleotides: 8. The CDR3 runs 14 residues. In germline, CDR1 is SGHTA, CDR2 FQGNSA. The CDR3 spells CASSPRTGKNGYTF. The CDR3 DNA sequence: TGTGCCAGCAGCCCGCGGACAGGGAAGAATGGCTACACCTTC.

V and J are TRBV10-3 and TRBJ1-2; possibly TRBD1 for D (5 bases). The CDR3 sequence is 16 residues long. Germline values: CDR1 ENHRY, CDR2 SYGVKD. V lost 4 bases and J lost 5, with 20 bases in between. CDR3 sequence (DNA): TGTGCCATCAGTGCCAAGGGGACCGGTGGGTCGTATGGCTACACCTTC. It translates to CAISAKGTGGSYGYTF.